What follows is one TCR beta chain and its context. Antigen unknown. The data stem from a study of cytomegalovirus exposure and HLA in healthy donors. Regarding the study as a whole: TCR beta sequences reportedly predicted most subjects' HLA-A and HLA-B alleles accurately.

Trimming stripped 0 bases from V and 4 bases from J, with 13 bases between. The germline gives CDR1 MNHEY, CDR2 SVGAGI. The CDR3 consists of 15 residues. PCR was performed using 60 Vbeta and 13 Jbeta primers. Produced via immunoSEQ multiplex PCR; TCRdb's table is partial and in-frame only. The repertoire table contains around 120,000 clones. This clonotype was sampled from a man between 18 and 35 years old in good health and CMV-seronegative. Specimen: PBMCs. The chain links TRBV6-5 to TRBJ2-7; TRBD2 might be the D (6 bases). CDR3 protein: CASSYSDTGVYEQYF. CDR3 DNA sequence: TGTGCCAGCAGTTACTCGGATACGGGAGTTTACGAGCAGTACTTC.